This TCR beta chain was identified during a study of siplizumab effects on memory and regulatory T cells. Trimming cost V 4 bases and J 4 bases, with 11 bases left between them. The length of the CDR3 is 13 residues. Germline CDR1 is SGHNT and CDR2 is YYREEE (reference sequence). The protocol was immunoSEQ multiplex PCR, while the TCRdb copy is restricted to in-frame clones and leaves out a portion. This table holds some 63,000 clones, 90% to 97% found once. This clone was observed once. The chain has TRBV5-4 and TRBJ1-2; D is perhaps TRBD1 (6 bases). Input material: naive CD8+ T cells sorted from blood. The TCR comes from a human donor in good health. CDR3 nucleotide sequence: TGTGCCAGCAGCCAAGGACAGCCCTATGGCTACACCTTC. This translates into CASSQGQPYGYTF.